What follows describes a single TCR beta chain. What it binds is not known. The CDR3 loop spans 18 amino acids. The germline V gene encodes CDR1 SGHTA and CDR2 FQGTGA. With 1 base clipped from V and 0 bases from J, the junction kept 7 bases outside the gene matches. The entry originates in a study of T cells in Graves' hyperthyroidism and ophthalmopathy. Diagnoses rested on clinical symptoms, serum thyroxine and TRAb, thyroid ultrasound and orbital computed tomography. PBMCs were derived from roughly 10 ml fresh peripheral blood. Broader study findings: The model forecast ophthalmopathy, anticipating it by a median about 7 months before onset.

Template material for amplifying TCR beta CDR3 regions consisted of RNA transcripts. HTBI primers were the set used in a first-round RT-PCR of the TCR CDR3. From the multiplex PCR reads, TCRdb called clonotypes with MiXCR, one entry per CDR3 protein. This sample carries 100,000 to 130,000 distinct CDR3 sequences, around a sixth of them seen once, and the ten largest clones take about 44%. Sequences were obtained from blood. This chain uses TRBV7-3 with TRBJ2-1, with 9 bases that match TRBD2. This TCR was recovered from a woman aged 45-65 years with Graves' hyperthyroidism. CDR3 nucleotides: TGTGCCAGCAGCTTAATGGGGGCTAGCGGGAACTCCTACAATGAGCAGTTCTTC. It translates to CASSLMGASGNSYNEQFF.